The 15 T cell receptor beta chains below were found in one sample sequenced in a study of T cell responses to AZD1222 COVID-19 vaccine. The data were produced by immunoSEQ multiplex PCR, yet TCRdb's version contains in-frame clones alone and is incomplete. Of 180,000 or so clones listed, nearly 95% are singletons. The input for sequencing was peripheral blood, taken 28 days after the second AZD1222 dose. The receptor source for this set is an adult who received the AZD1222 COVID-19 vaccine.

The chain uses TRBV19 and TRBJ1-2; D perhaps matches TRBD1 (5 bases). The CDR3 has 17 amino acids. The ends were cut back, 3 bases at V and 7 bases at J, with 24 bases in the middle. Germline V CDR1 and CDR2: LNHDA, SQIVND (reference sequence). CDR3 bases: TGTGCCAGTAGTATCGGTCGGGGGAGGACCAGGGTCACTGGCTACACCTTC. Protein: CASSIGRGRTRVTGYTF.

The V call is TRBV3-1 (or the pseudogene TRBV3-2), the J call TRBJ2-5; TRBD2 matches 9 bases. CDR3 length equals 18 residues. Per the germline V gene, CDR1 is LGHDT and CDR2 is YNNKEL (reference sequence). The V gene end was trimmed by 0 bases and the J gene end by 5 bases; junction bases not matched to a gene: 13. This chain's CDR3 is CASSQDPGGSGSSETQYF. The CDR3 coding sequence is TGTGCCAGCAGCCAAGATCCCGGTGGTAGCGGGAGTTCCGAGACCCAGTACTTC.

V is TRBV19 and J is TRBJ1-6; no reliable D call. V gave up 7 bases and J gave up 6 bases, with 10 bases separating them. The CDR3 length is 13 residues. Germline V gene sequence: CDR1 LNHDA, CDR2 SQIVND (reference sequence). In DNA form, the CDR3 reads TGTGCCAGTATCAGCGGCAGTAATTCACCCCTCCACTTT. Protein product: CASISGSNSPLHF.

This chain joins TRBV6-5 and TRBJ2-7; D not resolved. CDR1 and CDR2 from the germline V gene are MNHEY and SVGAGI. Trimming took 0 bases from V and 3 from J, leaving 9 bases between them. CDR3 length: 14 amino acids. CDR3 nucleotide sequence: TGTGCCAGCAGTTACTCGGGAAGGGTCTACGAGCAGTACTTC. Protein sequence: CASSYSGRVYEQYF.

The V call is TRBV19, the J call TRBJ2-3, with 8 positions matching TRBD1. The CDR3 length is 17 residues. Germline V gives CDR1 LNHDA, CDR2 SQIVND (reference sequence). The J segment lost 3 bases and the V segment lost 2 bases, leaving 10 bases of the junction unmatched. In DNA, the CDR3 is TGTGCCAGTAGTATAAGGATCCGGACAGGGAAGACAGATACGCAGTATTTT. Residues: CASSIRIRTGKTDTQYF.

V and J are TRBV4-3 and TRBJ1-2; no clear D. The V end lost 1 base, the J end lost 8 bases, and 11 bases lay between the germline ends. The germline CDR1 and CDR2 sequences are LGHNA and YSLEER. This CDR3 spans 13 amino acids. CDR3: CASSQVEGVGYTF. The CDR3 bases are TGCGCCAGCAGCCAAGTTGAGGGCGTCGGCTACACCTTC.

This chain connects TRBV9 to TRBJ2-2, with D maybe TRBD1 (6 bases). The CDR3 is 13 amino acids. Germline CDR1 is SGDLS and CDR2 is YYNGEE. The germline V and J ends were trimmed by 8 bases and 6 bases, with 14 bases remaining between them. DNA for the CDR3: TGTGCCAGTCTCGCTACAGGGTCCGGGGAGCTGTTTTTT. Translated, it gives CASLATGSGELFF. Looking up the rest from reference TRBV9 and TRBJ2-2 gives the full variable domain: DSGVTQTPKHLITATGQRVTLRCSPRSGDLSVYWYQQSLDQGLQFLIQYYNGEERAKGNILERFSAQQFPDLHSELNLSSLELGDSALYFCASLATGSGELFFGEGSRLTVL.

The chain has TRBV7-6 and TRBJ2-2, with a weak D call TRBD2 (5 bases). V was cut by 5 bases and J by 3 bases, with 19 bases left in between. The CDR3 runs 17 residues. Germline V gives CDR1 SGHVS, CDR2 FNYEAQ. The CDR3 is CASSPEVATLHTGELFF. In nucleotides, the CDR3 is TGTGCCAGCAGCCCGGAGGTGGCGACTCTTCACACCGGGGAGCTGTTTTTT.

V gene TRBV6-5 combines with J gene TRBJ1-6; D gene ambiguous. The germline V and J ends were trimmed by 2 bases and 5 bases, with 7 bases remaining between them. This CDR3 spans 14 amino acids. Germline V CDR1 and CDR2: MNHEY, SVGAGI. CDR3 sequence (DNA): TGTGCCAGCAGTTACAGGGAGGATAATTCACCCCTCCACTTT. Translation gives CASSYREDNSPLHF.

This rearrangement joins TRBV3-1 (or the pseudogene TRBV3-2) to TRBJ2-7; D perhaps matches TRBD1 (7 bases). The CDR3 is 19 residues long. The V gene lost 0 bases and the J gene lost 7 bases, with 28 bases spanning the gap. Germline CDR1 reads LGHDT; CDR2 reads YNNKEL (reference sequence). For the CDR3, the DNA is TGTGCCAGCAGCCAAGAATTAGGGACAGCCACCTCTTCCAGCGGGGAGCAGTACTTC. It encodes CASSQELGTATSSSGEQYF.

This chain uses TRBV5-5 with TRBJ1-5; TRBD1 is a possible D gene (6 bases). The CDR3 has 15 amino acids. Per germline, CDR1 SGHKS and CDR2 YYEKEE (reference sequence). V shed 1 base and J shed 5 bases, with 13 bases lying between them. The CDR3 reads CASSLTGSRDQPQHF. The DNA for the CDR3 is TGTGCCAGCAGCTTGACAGGGTCTCGGGATCAGCCCCAGCATTTT.

The V and J genes are TRBV6-5 and TRBJ2-3, with 8 bases that match TRBD2. Germline assignment: CDR1 MNHEY and CDR2 SVGAGI. The CDR3 totals 14 residues. Trimming at V came to 5 bases and at J to 1 base, leaving 2 bases not matched to a gene. DNA for the CDR3: TGTGCCAGCAGTATGGGACTAGGCACAGATACGCAGTATTTT. This gives the protein CASSMGLGTDTQYF.

This chain joins TRBV2 and TRBJ2-7; 8 bases are shared with TRBD2. J lost 7 bases, V lost 4 bases, and 6 bases had no gene match. Germline-derived CDR1 and CDR2 are SNHLY and FYNNEI. The CDR3 consists of 13 residues. The CDR3 DNA reads as TGTGCCAGCAGTGCGGGGGGGCGAAGAGAGCAGTACTTC. It translates to CASSAGGRREQYF.

The chain combines TRBV5-1 with TRBJ1-2, with a tentative D call TRBD1 (5 bases). Germline values: CDR1 SGHRS, CDR2 YFSETQ. This CDR3 has 15 amino acids. V lost 0 bases and J 1 base, leaving 10 bases between the germline ends. The CDR3 sequence is CASSLAAGINYGYTF. The DNA of the CDR3 is TGCGCCAGCAGCTTGGCAGCAGGGATTAACTATGGCTACACCTTC.

The V call is TRBV19, the J call TRBJ1-5; TRBD1 aligns across 8 bases. The CDR3 length is 14 residues. Trimming removed 3 bases from V and 7 bases from J; junction bases left unmatched: 5. From germline, CDR1 is LNHDA and CDR2 SQIVND (reference sequence). The CDR3 is CASSIPGGGQPQHF. CDR3 in DNA: TGTGCCAGTAGTATCCCAGGGGGCGGACAGCCCCAGCATTTT.